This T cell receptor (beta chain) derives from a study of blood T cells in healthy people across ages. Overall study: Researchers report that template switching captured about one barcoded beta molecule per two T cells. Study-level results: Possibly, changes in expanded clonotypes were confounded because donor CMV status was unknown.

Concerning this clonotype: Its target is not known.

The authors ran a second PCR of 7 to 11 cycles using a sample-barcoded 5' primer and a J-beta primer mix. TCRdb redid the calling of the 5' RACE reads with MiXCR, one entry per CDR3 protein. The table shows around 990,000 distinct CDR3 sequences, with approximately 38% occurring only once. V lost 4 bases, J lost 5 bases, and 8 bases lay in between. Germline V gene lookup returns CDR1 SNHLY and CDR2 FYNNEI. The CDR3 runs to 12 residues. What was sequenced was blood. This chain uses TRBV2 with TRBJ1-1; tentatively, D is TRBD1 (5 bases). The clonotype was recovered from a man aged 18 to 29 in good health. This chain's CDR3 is CASSARETEAFF. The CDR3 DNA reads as TGTGCCAGCAGTGCCAGGGAAACTGAAGCTTTCTTT.